The clone carrying this TCR beta chain was picked up a small number of times. Its target is not known. The sample originates from a study of breast tumors, draining lymph nodes, adjacent tissues. Study conclusions and caveats: Tumor T cell lymph node origin was a supported hypothesis, not proven.

Breast cancer patients provided tissue from their axillary draining lymph nodes. TCRdb re-called the multiplex PCR reads with MiXCR, one entry per CDR3 protein. The sample includes 200,000 to 300,000 distinct CDR3 sequences, roughly 30% of them seen just once. This CDR3 has 17 residues. V lost 0 bases and J lost 6; bases outside the gene matches: 14. Germline V CDR1 and CDR2: DFQATT, SNEGSKA (reference sequence). The rearrangement links TRBV20-1 to TRBJ2-5, with 9 bases identical to TRBD2. The TCR originated in a female donor with breast cancer. Some clones in this sample may be carry-over from other donors' samples. What was sequenced was axillary lymph node tissue. CDR3 in DNA: TGCAGTGCTAGAGATCAGAGGACTAGCGCGCGGACTCAGACCCAGTACTTC. Amino acids: CSARDQRTSARTQTQYF.